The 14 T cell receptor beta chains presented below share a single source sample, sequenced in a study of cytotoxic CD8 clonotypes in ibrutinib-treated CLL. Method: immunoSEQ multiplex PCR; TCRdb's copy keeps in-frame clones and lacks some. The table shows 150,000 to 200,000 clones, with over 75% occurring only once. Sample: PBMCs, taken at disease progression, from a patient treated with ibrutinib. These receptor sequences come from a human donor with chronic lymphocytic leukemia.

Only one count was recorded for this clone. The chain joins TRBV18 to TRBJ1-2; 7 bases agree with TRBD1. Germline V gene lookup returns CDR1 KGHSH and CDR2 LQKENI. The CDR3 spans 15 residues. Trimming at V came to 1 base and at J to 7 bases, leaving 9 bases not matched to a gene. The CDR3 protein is CASSPLEGASGGYTF. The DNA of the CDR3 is TGTGCCAGCTCACCACTGGAGGGGGCATCAGGTGGCTACACCTTC.

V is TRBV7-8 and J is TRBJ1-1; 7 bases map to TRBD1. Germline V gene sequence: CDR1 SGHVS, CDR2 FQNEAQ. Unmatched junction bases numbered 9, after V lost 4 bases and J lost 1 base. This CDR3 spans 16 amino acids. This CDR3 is CASSSTQTGPNTEAFF. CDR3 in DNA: TGTGCCAGCAGCTCCACACAGACAGGGCCGAACACTGAAGCTTTCTTT. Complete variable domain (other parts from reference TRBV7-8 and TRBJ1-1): GAGVSQSPRYKVAKRGQDVALRCDPISGHVSLFWYQQALGQGPEFLTYFQNEAQLDKSGLPSDRFFAERPEGSVSTLKIQRTQQEDSAVYLCASSSTQTGPNTEAFFGQGTRLTVV.

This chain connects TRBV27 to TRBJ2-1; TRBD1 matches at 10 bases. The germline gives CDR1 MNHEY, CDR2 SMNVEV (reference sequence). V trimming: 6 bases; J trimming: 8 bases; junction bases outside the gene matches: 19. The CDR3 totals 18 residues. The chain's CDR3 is CASRGQGVVREGRYEQFF. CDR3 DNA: TGTGCCAGCAGAGGACAGGGGGTTGTGAGGGAGGGCCGGTATGAGCAGTTCTTC.

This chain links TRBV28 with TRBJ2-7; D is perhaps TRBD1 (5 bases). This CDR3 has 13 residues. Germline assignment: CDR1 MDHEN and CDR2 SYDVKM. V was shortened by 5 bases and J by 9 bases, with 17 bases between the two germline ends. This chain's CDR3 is CASSQGRQVRQYF. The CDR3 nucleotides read TGTGCCAGCAGTCAGGGCCGTCAAGTCAGGCAGTACTTC. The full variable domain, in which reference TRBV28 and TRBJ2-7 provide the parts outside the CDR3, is DVKVTQSSRYLVKRTGEKVFLECVQDMDHENMFWYRQDPGLGLRLIYFSYDVKMKEKGDIPEGYSVSREKKERFSLILESASTNQTSMYLCASSQGRQVRQYFGPGTRLTVT.

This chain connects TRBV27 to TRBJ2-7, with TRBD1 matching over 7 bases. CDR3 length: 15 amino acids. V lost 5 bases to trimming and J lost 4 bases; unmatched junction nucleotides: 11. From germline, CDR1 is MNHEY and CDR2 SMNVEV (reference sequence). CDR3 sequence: CASSPHRTGGYEQYF. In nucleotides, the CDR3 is TGTGCCAGCAGTCCACATCGGACAGGTGGTTACGAGCAGTACTTC.

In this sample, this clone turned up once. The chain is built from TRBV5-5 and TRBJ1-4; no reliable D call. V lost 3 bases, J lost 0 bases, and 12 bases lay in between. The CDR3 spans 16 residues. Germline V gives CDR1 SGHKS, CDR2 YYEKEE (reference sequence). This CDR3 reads CASSSPDGTTNEKLFF. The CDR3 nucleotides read TGTGCCAGCAGCTCGCCCGACGGGACAACTAATGAAAAACTGTTTTTT.

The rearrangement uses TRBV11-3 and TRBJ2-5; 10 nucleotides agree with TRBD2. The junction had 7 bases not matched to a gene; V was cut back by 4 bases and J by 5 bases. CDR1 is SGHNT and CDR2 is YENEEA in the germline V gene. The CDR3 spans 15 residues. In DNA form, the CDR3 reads TGTGCCAGCAGCTACCGGGCTAGCGGGAGTGAGACCCAGTACTTC. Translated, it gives CASSYRASGSETQYF. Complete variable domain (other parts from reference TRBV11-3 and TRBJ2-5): EAGVVQSPRYKIIEKKQPVAFWCNPISGHNTLYWYLQNLGQGPELLIRYENEEAVDDSQLPKDRFSAERLKGVDSTLKIQPAELGDSAVYLCASSYRASGSETQYFGPGTRLLVL.

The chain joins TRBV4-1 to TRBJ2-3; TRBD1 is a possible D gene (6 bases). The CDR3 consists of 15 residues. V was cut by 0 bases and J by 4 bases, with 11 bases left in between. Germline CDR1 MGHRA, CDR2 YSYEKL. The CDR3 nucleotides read TGCGCCAGCAGCCAAGACGGGACAATTTCAGATACGCAGTATTTT. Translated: CASSQDGTISDTQYF.

The CDR3: CASSLVTRSSYEQYF. The CDR3 DNA follows: TGCGCCAGCAGCTTGGTGACTAGAAGCTCCTACGAGCAGTACTTC. V is TRBV5-1 and J is TRBJ2-7; tentatively, D is TRBD2 (6 bases). V lost 0 bases to trimming and J lost 0 bases, with 10 bases between them. Germline assignment: CDR1 SGHRS and CDR2 YFSETQ. The CDR3 is 15 residues long.

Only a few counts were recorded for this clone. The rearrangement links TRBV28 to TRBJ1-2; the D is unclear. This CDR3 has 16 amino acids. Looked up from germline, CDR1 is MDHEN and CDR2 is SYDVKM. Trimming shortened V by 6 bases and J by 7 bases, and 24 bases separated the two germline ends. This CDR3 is CASSPPDGVVSPGYTF. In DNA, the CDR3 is TGTGCCAGCAGCCCGCCCGACGGCGTTGTAAGTCCTGGCTACACCTTC.

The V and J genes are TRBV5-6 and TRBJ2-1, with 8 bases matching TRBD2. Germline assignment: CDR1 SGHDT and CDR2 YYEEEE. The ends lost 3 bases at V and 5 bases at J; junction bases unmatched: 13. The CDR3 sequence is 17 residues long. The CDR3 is CASSWAIAGKEHNEQFF. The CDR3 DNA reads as TGTGCCAGCAGCTGGGCCATAGCGGGAAAGGAGCACAATGAGCAGTTCTTC.

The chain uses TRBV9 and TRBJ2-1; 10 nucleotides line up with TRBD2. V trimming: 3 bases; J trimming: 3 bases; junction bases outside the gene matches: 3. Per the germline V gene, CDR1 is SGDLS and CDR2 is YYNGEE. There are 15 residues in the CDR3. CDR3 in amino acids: CASSARLAGYNEQFF. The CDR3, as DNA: TGTGCCAGCAGCGCAAGACTAGCGGGCTACAATGAGCAGTTCTTC.

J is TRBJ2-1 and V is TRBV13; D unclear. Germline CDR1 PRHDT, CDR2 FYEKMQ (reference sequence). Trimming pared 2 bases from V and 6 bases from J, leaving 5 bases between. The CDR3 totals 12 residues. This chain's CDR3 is CASSLQSNEQFF. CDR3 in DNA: TGTGCCAGCAGCTTACAGAGCAATGAGCAGTTCTTC.

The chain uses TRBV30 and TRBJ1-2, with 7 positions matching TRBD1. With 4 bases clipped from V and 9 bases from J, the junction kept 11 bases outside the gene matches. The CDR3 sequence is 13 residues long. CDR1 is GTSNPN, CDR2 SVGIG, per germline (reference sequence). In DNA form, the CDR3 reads TGTGCCTGGACCCCGAAGGGGGCTCGAAGCTACACCTTC. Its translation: CAWTPKGARSYTF.